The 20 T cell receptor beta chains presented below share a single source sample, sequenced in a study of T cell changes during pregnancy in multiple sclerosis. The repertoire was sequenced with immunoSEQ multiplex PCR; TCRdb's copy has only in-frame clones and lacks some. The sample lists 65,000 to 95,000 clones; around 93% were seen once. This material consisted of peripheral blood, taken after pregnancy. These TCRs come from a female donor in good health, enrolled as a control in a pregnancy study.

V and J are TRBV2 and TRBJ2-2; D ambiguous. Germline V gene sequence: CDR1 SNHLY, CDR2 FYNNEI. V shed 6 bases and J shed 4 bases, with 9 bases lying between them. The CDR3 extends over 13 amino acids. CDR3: CASSEALTGELFF. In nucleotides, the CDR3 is TGTGCCAGCAGCGAGGCTCTCACCGGGGAGCTGTTTTTT.

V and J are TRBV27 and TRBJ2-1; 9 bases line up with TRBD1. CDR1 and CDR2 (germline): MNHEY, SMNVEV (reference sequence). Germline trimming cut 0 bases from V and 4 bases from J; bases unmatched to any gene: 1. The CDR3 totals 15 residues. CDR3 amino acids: CASSLSGTGYNEQFF. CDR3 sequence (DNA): TGTGCCAGCAGTTTATCCGGGACAGGGTACAATGAGCAGTTCTTC.

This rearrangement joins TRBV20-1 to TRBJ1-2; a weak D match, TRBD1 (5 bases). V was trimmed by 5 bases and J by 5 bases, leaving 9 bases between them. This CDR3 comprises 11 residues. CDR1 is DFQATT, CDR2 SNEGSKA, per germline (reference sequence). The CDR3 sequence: CSARGGYGYTF. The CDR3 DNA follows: TGCAGTGCTCGGGGGGGGTATGGCTACACCTTC.

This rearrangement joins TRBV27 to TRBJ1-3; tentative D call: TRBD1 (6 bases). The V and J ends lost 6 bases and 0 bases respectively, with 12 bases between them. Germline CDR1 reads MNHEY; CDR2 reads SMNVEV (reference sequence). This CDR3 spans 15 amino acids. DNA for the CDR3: TGTGCCAGCAGAAAACAGGGCTCCTCTGGAAACACCATATATTTT. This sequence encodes CASRKQGSSGNTIYF.

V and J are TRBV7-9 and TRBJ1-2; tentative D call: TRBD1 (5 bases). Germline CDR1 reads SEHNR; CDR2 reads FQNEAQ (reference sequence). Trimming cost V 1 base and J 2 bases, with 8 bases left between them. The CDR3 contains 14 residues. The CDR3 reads CASSLVAGNYGYTF. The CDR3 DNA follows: TGTGCCAGCAGCTTAGTCGCAGGGAACTATGGCTACACCTTC.

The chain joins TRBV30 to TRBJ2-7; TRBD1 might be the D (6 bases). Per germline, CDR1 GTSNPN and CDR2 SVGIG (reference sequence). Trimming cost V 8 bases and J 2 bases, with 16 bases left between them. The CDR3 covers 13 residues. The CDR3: CALDRQGTYEQYF. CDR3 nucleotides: TGTGCCCTTGACCGCCAGGGGACCTACGAGCAGTACTTC. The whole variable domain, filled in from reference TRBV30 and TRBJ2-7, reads SQTIHQWPATLVQPVGSPLSLECTVEGTSNPNLYWYRQAAGRGLQLLFYSVGIGQISSEVPQNLSASRPQDRQFILSSKKLLLSDSGFYLCALDRQGTYEQYFGPGTRLTVT.

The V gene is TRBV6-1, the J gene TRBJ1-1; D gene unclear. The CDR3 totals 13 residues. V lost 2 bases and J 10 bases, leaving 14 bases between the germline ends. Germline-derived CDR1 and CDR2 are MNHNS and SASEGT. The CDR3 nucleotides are TGTGCCAGCAGTGAAAATCCTGGGTCGGGAGCTTTCTTT. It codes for CASSENPGSGAFF.

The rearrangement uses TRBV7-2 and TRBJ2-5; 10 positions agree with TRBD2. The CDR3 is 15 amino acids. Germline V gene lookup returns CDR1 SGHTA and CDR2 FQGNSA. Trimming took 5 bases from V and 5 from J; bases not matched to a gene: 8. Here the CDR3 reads CASSLIAGGRETQYF. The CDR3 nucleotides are TGTGCCAGCAGCCTGATAGCGGGAGGAAGGGAGACCCAGTACTTC.

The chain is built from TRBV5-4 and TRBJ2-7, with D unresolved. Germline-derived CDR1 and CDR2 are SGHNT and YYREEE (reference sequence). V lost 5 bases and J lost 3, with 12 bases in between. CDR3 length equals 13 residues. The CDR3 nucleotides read TGTGCCAGCAGTATAAACGGTAACTACGAGCAGTACTTC. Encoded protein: CASSINGNYEQYF.

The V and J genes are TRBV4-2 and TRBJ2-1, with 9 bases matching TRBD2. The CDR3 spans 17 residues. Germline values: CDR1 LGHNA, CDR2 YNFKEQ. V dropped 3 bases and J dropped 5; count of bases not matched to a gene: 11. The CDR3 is CASSHPAGRGGHNEQFF. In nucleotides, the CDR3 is TGTGCCAGCAGCCACCCGGCAGGGCGGGGGGGTCACAATGAGCAGTTCTTC.

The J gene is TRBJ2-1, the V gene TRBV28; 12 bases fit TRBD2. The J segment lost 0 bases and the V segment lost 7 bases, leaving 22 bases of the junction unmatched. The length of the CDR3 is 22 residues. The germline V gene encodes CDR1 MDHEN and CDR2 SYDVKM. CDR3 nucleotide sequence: TGTGCCAGCACAGGGACGGGCTTACCTAGCGGGAGGGGTTCGAGCTCCTACAATGAGCAGTTCTTC. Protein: CASTGTGLPSGRGSSSYNEQFF.

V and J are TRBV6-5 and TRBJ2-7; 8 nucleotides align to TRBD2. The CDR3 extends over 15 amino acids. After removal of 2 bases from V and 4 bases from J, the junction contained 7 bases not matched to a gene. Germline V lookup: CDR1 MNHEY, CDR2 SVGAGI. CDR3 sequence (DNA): TGTGCCAGCAGTTACCGGCGGGAGGCACGGTACGAGCAGTACTTC. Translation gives CASSYRREARYEQYF.

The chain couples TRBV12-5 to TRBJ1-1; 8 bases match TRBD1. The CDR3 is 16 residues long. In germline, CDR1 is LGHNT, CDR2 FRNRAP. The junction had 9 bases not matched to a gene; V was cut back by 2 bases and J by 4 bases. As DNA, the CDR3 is TGTGCTAGTGGTTTGTGGACAGGGCGTCTTGGCACTGAAGCTTTCTTT. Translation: CASGLWTGRLGTEAFF.

DNA of the CDR3: TGCGCCAGCAGCTTACTAGGGGAGGGATCACCCCTCCACTTT. As protein: CASSLLGEGSPLHF. The chain combines TRBV5-1 with TRBJ1-6, with a tentative D call TRBD1 (5 bases). The germline V gene encodes CDR1 SGHRS and CDR2 YFSETQ. The V gene lost 2 bases and the J gene lost 10 bases, with 13 bases spanning the gap. The CDR3 consists of 14 residues.

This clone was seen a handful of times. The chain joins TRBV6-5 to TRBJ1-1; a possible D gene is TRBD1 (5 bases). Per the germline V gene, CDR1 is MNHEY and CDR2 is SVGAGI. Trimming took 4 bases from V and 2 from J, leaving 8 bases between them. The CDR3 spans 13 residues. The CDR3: CASSSDRNTEAFF. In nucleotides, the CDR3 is TGTGCCAGCAGTTCCGACAGAAACACTGAAGCTTTCTTT.

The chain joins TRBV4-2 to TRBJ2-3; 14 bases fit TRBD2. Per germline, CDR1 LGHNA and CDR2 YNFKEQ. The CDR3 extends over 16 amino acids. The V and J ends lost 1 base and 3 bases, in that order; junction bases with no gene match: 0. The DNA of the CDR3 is TGTGCCAGCAGCCAAGGGACTAGCGGGAGGACAGATACGCAGTATTTT. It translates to CASSQGTSGRTDTQYF.

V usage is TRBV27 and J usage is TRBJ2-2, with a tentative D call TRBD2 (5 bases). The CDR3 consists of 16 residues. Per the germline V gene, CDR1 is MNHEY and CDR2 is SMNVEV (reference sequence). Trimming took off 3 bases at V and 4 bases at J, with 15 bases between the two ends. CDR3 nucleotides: TGTGCCAGCAGTTTCGGCCTAGCCTCGGTCACCGGGGAGCTGTTTTTT. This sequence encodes CASSFGLASVTGELFF.

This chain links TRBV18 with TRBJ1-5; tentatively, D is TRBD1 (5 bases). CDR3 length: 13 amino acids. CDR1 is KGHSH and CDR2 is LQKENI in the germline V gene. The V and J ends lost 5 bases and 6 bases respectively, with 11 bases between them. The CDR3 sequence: CASSMGQLQPQHF. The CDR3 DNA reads TGTGCCAGCTCAATGGGGCAACTTCAGCCCCAGCATTTT.

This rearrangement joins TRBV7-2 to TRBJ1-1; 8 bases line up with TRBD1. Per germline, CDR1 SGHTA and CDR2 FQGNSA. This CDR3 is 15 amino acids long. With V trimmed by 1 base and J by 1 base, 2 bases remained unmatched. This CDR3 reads CASSLGTGWNTEAFF. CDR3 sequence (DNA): TGTGCCAGCAGCTTAGGGACAGGGTGGAACACTGAAGCTTTCTTT.

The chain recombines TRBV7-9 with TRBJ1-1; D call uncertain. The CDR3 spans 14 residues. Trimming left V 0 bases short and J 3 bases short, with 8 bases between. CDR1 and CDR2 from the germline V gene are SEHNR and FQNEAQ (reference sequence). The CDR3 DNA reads TGTGCCAGCAGCTTAGCGCACGGGTACACTGAAGCTTTCTTT. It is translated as CASSLAHGYTEAFF.